This T cell receptor (beta chain) was identified during a study of blood T cell repertoires in COVID-19. Measured with immunoSEQ multiplex PCR; TCRdb has only the in-frame clones, and not every one. The profile covers more than 200,000 clones, with more than 75% appearing a single time and around 5.7% taken by the ten largest. This clone was seen a single time. The germline V gene encodes CDR1 SGHRS and CDR2 YFSETQ. This CDR3 comprises 13 residues. Trimming took off 0 bases at V and 9 bases at J, with 10 bases between the two ends. The TCR originated in a man older than 75 with acute or convalescent COVID-19. The rearrangement joins TRBV5-1 to TRBJ2-1; maybe TRBD1 (6 bases). The sequencing input was peripheral blood. CDR3 bases: TGCGCCAGCAGCTTGGACAGGGCCCGTGAGCAGTTCTTC. It is translated as CASSLDRAREQFF.